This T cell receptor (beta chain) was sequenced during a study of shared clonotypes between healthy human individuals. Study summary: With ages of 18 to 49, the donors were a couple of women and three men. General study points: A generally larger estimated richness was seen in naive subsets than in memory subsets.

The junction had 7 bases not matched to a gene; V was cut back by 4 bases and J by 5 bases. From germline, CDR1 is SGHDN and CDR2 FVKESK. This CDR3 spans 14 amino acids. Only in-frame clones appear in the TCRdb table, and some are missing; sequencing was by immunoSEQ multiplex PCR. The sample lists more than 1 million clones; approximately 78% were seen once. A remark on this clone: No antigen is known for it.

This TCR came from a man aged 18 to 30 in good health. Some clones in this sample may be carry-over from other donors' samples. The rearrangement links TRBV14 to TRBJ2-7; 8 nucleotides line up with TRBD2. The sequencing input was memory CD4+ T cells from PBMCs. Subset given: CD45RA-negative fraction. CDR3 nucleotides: TGTGCCAGCAGCCCACGAGCGGGAGCCCACGAGCAGTACTTC. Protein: CASSPRAGAHEQYF.